These T cell receptor beta chains were read from a single sample in a study of T-cell reconstitution after alpha-beta-depleted transplantation in children. TCRdb reprocessed the PCR reads with MiXCR, giving one entry per CDR3 protein. The table lists 610,000 or so distinct CDR3 sequences, 25% to 30% of them singletons. This material consisted of PBMCs, taken before TCRalphabeta/CD19-depleted stem cell transplant. These receptors all come from a boy in the first two years of life with Wiskott-Aldrich syndrome, due to receive a stem cell transplant. Each CDR3 is given with its conserved first and last residue. D genes are given only for firm matches. Part of the rows lack a size; the others show once, few, many or a class for expanded clones.

D: TRBD2; V: TRBV5-1; J: TRBJ2-5; size: .; length: 18; DNA: TGCGCCAGCAGCTTGGGTTTGCAGACTAGCGGGAGAGTAGAGACCCAGTACTTC; CDR3: CASSLGLQTSGRVETQYF
D: TRBD2; V: TRBV4-2; J: TRBJ2-1; size: .; length: 17; DNA: TGTGCCAGCAGCCTCCTAGTAGCGGCGGGAGTTGGCAATGAGCAGTTCTTC; CDR3: CASSLLVAAGVGNEQFF
D: .; V: TRBV20-1; J: TRBJ2-7; size: .; length: 12; DNA: TGCAGTGGTCAGACAGCGCGCTACGAGCAGTACTTC; CDR3: CSGQTARYEQYF
D: .; V: TRBV5-1; J: TRBJ1-1; size: few; length: 12; DNA: TGCGCCAGCAGCTCTCAAGACACTGAAGCTTTCTTT; CDR3: CASSSQDTEAFF
D: .; V: TRBV5-1; J: TRBJ1-3; size: .; length: 16; DNA: TGCGCCAGCAGCTTGGCCGGAGGATTCTCTGGAAACACCATATATTTT; CDR3: CASSLAGGFSGNTIYF
D: .; V: TRBV11-2; J: TRBJ1-2; size: .; length: 14; DNA: TGTGCCAGCAGCTTAGGGTCCCGGGGCCTCGGCTACACCTTC; CDR3: CASSLGSRGLGYTF
D: TRBD2; V: TRBV20-1; J: TRBJ2-2; size: few; length: 18; DNA: TGCAGTGCTAGGAGGGGACTAGCGGGAGTCCCAGGGACCGGGGAGCTGTTTTTT; CDR3: CSARRGLAGVPGTGELFF
D: .; V: TRBV13; J: TRBJ2-7; size: .; length: 14; DNA: TGTGCCAGCAGCTTTTTTGGGGCAAACTACGAGCAGTACTTC; CDR3: CASSFFGANYEQYF
D: .; V: TRBV20-1; J: TRBJ2-2; size: .; length: 15; DNA: TGCAGTGCTAGTGATAGGTCTAGGCACACCGGGGAGCTGTTTTTT; CDR3: CSASDRSRHTGELFF
D: TRBD1; V: TRBV5-1; J: TRBJ2-7; size: few; length: 14; DNA: TGCGCCAGCAGCATCGGACAGGTTACCTACGAGCAGTACTTC; CDR3: CASSIGQVTYEQYF
D: .; V: TRBV18; J: TRBJ1-1; size: .; length: 16; DNA: TGTGCCAGCTCACAACGACCGGGGGCAGAGAACACTGAAGCTTTCTTT; CDR3: CASSQRPGAENTEAFF
D: .; V: TRBV5-1; J: TRBJ2-6; size: .; length: 17; DNA: TGCGCCAGCAGCTTGGCGGTGATGACGGGGGGGGCCAACGTCCTGACTTTC; CDR3: CASSLAVMTGGANVLTF
D: TRBD2; V: TRBV7-7; J: TRBJ2-2; size: once; length: 14; DNA: TGTGCCAGCAGCCCGCGGGAGATATCCGGGGAGCTGTTTTTT; CDR3: CASSPREISGELFF
D: .; V: TRBV20-1; J: TRBJ1-4; size: .; length: 12; DNA: TGCAGTGCTAGGTGGAAGGGTGAAAAACTGTTTTTT; CDR3: CSARWKGEKLFF
D: .; V: TRBV18; J: TRBJ2-3; size: .; length: 12; DNA: TGTGCCAGCTCACCAATGGTTGGTACGCAGTATTTT; CDR3: CASSPMVGTQYF
D: TRBD2; V: TRBV29-1; J: TRBJ2-5; size: .; length: 15; DNA: TGCAGCGTTGAACTGAGCGGGGGGTACCAAGAGACCCAGTACTTC; CDR3: CSVELSGGYQETQYF
D: .; V: TRBV29-1; J: TRBJ1-4; size: .; length: 13; DNA: TGCAGCGTTGTGGCCGGAGGGAACGAAAAACTGTTTTTT; CDR3: CSVVAGGNEKLFF
D: TRBD1; V: TRBV20-1; J: TRBJ2-3; size: few; length: 15; DNA: TGCAGTGCTAGGCCTGGACAGGGGTTGATAGATACGCAGTATTTT; CDR3: CSARPGQGLIDTQYF
D: .; V: TRBV5-1; J: TRBJ2-5; size: .; length: 14; DNA: TGCGCCAGCAGCTTGGTTTTCAAGGAAGAGACCCAGTACTTC; CDR3: CASSLVFKEETQYF
D: TRBD2; V: TRBV7-8; J: TRBJ2-5; size: few; length: 18; DNA: TGTGCCAGCAGCCTAGGTTGGGCGCGGGAGAAAGGGTTTGAGACCCAGTACTTC; CDR3: CASSLGWAREKGFETQYF
D: .; V: TRBV20-1; J: TRBJ2-2; size: .; length: 17; DNA: TGCAGTGCTTGGGTTCCCAGGACGCTTCCGAACACCGGGGAGCTGTTTTTT; CDR3: CSAWVPRTLPNTGELFF
D: TRBD2; V: TRBV11-3; J: TRBJ2-3; size: .; length: 17; DNA: TGTGCCAGCAGCTTAGCCTATCGAGGGAGGGCTACAGATACGCAGTATTTT; CDR3: CASSLAYRGRATDTQYF
D: .; V: TRBV13; J: TRBJ2-1; size: .; length: 20; DNA: TGTGCCAGCAGCGAACAGGGTTTGAGGGCCCCGAGTCATAGTTACAATGAGCAGTTCTTC; CDR3: CASSEQGLRAPSHSYNEQFF